This T cell receptor beta chain was observed in a study of T cells of healthy individuals. This clonotype was seen many times. One entry per CDR3 protein, called by TCRdb with MiXCR from the 5' RACE reads. The sample lists approximately 100,000 distinct CDR3 sequences, under 20% occurring once. Trimming took 0 bases from V and 3 from J; bases not matched to a gene: 4. CDR3 length equals 17 residues. Germline V lookup: CDR1 SGHRS, CDR2 YFSETQ. The chain carries TRBV5-1 and TRBJ2-5; 14 nucleotides match TRBD2. The receptor comes from a human donor in good health. The CDR3 here is CASSLDPGLAGEETQYF. For the CDR3, the DNA is TGCGCCAGCAGCTTGGACCCGGGACTAGCGGGAGAAGAGACCCAGTACTTC. Full variable domain (remainder filled in from reference TRBV5-1 and TRBJ2-5): KAGVTQTPRYLIKTRGQQVTLSCSPISGHRSVSWYQQTPGQGLQFLFEYFSETQRNKGNFPGRFSGRQFSNSRSEMNVSTLELGDSALYLCASSLDPGLAGEETQYFGPGTRLLVL.